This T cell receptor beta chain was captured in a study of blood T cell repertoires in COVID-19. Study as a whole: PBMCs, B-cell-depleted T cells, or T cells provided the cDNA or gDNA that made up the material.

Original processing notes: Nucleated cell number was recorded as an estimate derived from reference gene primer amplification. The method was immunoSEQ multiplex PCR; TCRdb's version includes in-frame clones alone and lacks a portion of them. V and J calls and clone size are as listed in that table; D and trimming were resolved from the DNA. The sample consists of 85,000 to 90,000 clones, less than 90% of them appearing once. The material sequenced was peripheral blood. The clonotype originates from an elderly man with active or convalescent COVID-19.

Here the CDR3 reads CASSATSGRNPGELFF. The CDR3 DNA is TGTGCCAGTAGTGCAACTAGCGGGAGAAACCCCGGGGAGCTGTTTTTT. The chain couples TRBV19 to TRBJ2-2; TRBD2 agrees at 11 bases. In germline, CDR1 is LNHDA, CDR2 SQIVND (reference sequence). This CDR3 comprises 16 residues. The trim removed 5 bases at V and 6 bases at J, leaving 8 bases unmatched.